This T cell receptor (beta chain) emerged from a study of blood T cell repertoires in COVID-19. Study at large: Sources were T cells, B-cell-depleted T cells, or PBMCs; the material itself was cDNA or gDNA.

Produced via immunoSEQ multiplex PCR; TCRdb's table is partial and in-frame only. Found here are about 160,000 clones, around 85% of them singletons; the top ten hold 5.6%. Germline CDR1 SQVTM, CDR2 ANQGSEA. The CDR3 is made up of 14 amino acids. The ends lost 3 bases at V and 8 bases at J; junction bases unmatched: 6. The V and J genes are TRBV29-1 and TRBJ2-1, with 11 bases lining up with TRBD2. The specimen was PBMCs or T cells enriched from blood (not recorded which). The TCR was taken from a woman in her thirties or forties with acute COVID-19. CDR3 protein: CSVDTSGSPDEQFF. The CDR3 DNA is TGCAGCGTTGATACTAGCGGGAGTCCCGATGAGCAGTTCTTC.